The 7 T cell receptor beta chains presented below share a single source sample, sequenced in a study of shared clonotypes between healthy human individuals. Libraries were prepared by immunoSEQ multiplex PCR; TCRdb keeps only in-frame clonotypes and omits some of them. Of 950,000 to 1,100,000 clones in the sample, around 76% were seen once. Input material: memory CD4+ T cells sorted from blood. Subset denoted: CD45RA-negative fraction. The origin of the receptors is a man in his late teens or twenties in good health.

This clone has a handful of counts. The chain links TRBV13 to TRBJ2-3; 10 bases agree with TRBD2. Germline-derived CDR1 and CDR2 are PRHDT and FYEKMQ (reference sequence). This CDR3 is 18 amino acids long. Trimming at V came to 0 bases and at J to 3 bases, leaving 9 bases not matched to a gene. Here the CDR3 reads CASSLGYGSGRTTDTQYF. The CDR3 bases are TGTGCCAGCAGCTTAGGTTATGGTAGCGGGAGGACTACAGATACGCAGTATTTT.

The V gene is TRBV11-3, the J gene TRBJ1-3; 7 bases agree with TRBD1. Germline assignment: CDR1 SGHNT and CDR2 YENEEA. With V trimmed by 5 bases and J by 7 bases, 8 bases remained unmatched. The CDR3 is 14 residues long. The DNA of the CDR3 is TGTGCCAGCAGCCGGGGACAGAGCGGTAACACCATATATTTT. Its protein is CASSRGQSGNTIYF. The full variable domain, its missing parts supplied by reference TRBV11-3 and TRBJ1-3, is EAGVVQSPRYKIIEKKQPVAFWCNPISGHNTLYWYLQNLGQGPELLIRYENEEAVDDSQLPKDRFSAERLKGVDSTLKIQPAELGDSAVYLCASSRGQSGNTIYFGEGSWLTVV.

The V gene is TRBV25-1, the J gene TRBJ2-4, with TRBD1 as a possible D gene (7 bases). Germline loops: CDR1 MGHDK, CDR2 SYGVNS. The CDR3 extends over 17 amino acids. V was cut by 2 bases and J by 1 base, with 15 bases left in between. As DNA, the CDR3 is TGTGCCAGCAGTGAAAGTGTCTCAGGGGGGGCCAAAAACATTCAGTACTTC. It is translated as CASSESVSGGAKNIQYF.

This clone has at least ten counts. The sample contains more than one DNA sequence encoding this CDR3. J is TRBJ1-6 and V is TRBV9; 7 nucleotides agree with TRBD1. The CDR3 runs 15 residues. The V and J ends lost 0 bases and 7 bases, in that order; junction bases with no gene match: 4. Looked up from germline, CDR1 is SGDLS and CDR2 is YYNGEE. CDR3 sequence reads: CASSVAPGGNSPLHF. In DNA, the CDR3 is TGTGCCAGCAGCGTAGCTCCAGGGGGGAATTCACCCCTCCACTTT. Using reference TRBV9 and TRBJ1-6 for the parts outside the CDR3, the full variable domain is DSGVTQTPKHLITATGQRVTLRCSPRSGDLSVYWYQQSLDQGLQFLIQYYNGEERAKGNILERFSAQQFPDLHSELNLSSLELGDSALYFCASSVAPGGNSPLHFGNGTRLTVT.

This clone appeared a single time. The J gene is TRBJ2-5, the V gene TRBV27; the match to TRBD1 covers 7 bases. V was clipped by 9 bases and J by 4 bases; unmatched bases: 14. The CDR3 is 15 amino acids. Looked up from germline, CDR1 is MNHEY and CDR2 is SMNVEV (reference sequence). CDR3 in amino acids: CASQSGQVARETQYF. CDR3 sequence (DNA): TGTGCCAGTCAATCCGGACAGGTAGCCCGAGAGACCCAGTACTTC.

This clone was found a few times. Here the CDR3 DNA reads TGTGCCAGCAGCCGGGGACCGCTAGCCCACGAGCAGTACTTC. As protein: CASSRGPLAHEQYF. This chain uses TRBV5-6 with TRBJ2-7; D possibly uses TRBD1 or TRBD2 (5 bases each). Germline V CDR1 and CDR2: SGHDT, YYEEEE. The CDR3 runs 14 residues. V was clipped by 4 bases and J by 5 bases, with 16 bases between them.

V gene TRBV19 combines with J gene TRBJ1-5, with TRBD1 matching 8 bases. Trimming removed 0 bases from V and 7 bases from J; junction bases left unmatched: 5. The CDR3 loop spans 15 amino acids. The germline gives CDR1 LNHDA, CDR2 SQIVND (reference sequence). CDR3: CASSIEDRVRQPQHF. CDR3 DNA: TGTGCCAGTAGTATAGAGGACAGGGTGAGGCAGCCCCAGCATTTT.